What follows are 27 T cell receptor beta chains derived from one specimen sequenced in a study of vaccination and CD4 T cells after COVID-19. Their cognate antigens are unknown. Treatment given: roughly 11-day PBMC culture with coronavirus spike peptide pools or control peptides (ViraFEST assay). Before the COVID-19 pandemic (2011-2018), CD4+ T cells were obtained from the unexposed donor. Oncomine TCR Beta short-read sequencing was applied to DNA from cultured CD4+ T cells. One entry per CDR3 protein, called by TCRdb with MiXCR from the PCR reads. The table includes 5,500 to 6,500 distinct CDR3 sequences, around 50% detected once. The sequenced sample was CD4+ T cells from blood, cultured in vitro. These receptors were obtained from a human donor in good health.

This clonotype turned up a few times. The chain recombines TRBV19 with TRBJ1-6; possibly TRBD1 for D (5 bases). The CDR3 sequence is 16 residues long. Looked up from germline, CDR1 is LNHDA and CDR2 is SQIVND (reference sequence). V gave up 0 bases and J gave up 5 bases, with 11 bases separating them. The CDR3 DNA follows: TGTGCCAGTAGTATAGATCCGGGCAGGGATAATTCACCCCTCCACTTT. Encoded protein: CASSIDPGRDNSPLHF. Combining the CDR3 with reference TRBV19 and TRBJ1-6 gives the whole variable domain DGGITQSPKYLFRKEGQNVTLSCEQNLNHDAMYWYRQDPGQGLRLIYYSQIVNDFQKGDIAEGYSVSREKKESFPLTVTSAQKNPTAFYLCASSIDPGRDNSPLHFGNGTRLTVT.

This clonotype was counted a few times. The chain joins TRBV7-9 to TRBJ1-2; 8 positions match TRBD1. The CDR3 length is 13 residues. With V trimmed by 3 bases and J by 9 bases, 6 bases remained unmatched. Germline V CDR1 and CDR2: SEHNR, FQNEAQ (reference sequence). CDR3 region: CASSFTGGNSYTF. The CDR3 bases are TGTGCCAGCAGCTTTACAGGGGGTAACAGCTACACCTTC.

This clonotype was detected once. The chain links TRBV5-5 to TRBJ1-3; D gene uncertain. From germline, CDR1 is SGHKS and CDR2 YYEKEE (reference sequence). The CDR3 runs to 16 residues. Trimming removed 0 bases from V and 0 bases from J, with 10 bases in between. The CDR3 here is CASSLGKFDSGNTIYF. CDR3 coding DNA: TGTGCCAGCAGCTTGGGGAAATTCGACTCTGGAAACACCATATATTTT.

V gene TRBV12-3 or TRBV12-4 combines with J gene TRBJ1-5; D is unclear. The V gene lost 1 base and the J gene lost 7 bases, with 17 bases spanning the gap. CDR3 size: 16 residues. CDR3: CASSLETIQGIQPQHF. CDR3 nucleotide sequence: TGTGCCAGCAGTTTAGAGACTATTCAAGGGATCCAGCCCCAGCATTTT.

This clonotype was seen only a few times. Written as DNA, the CDR3 is TGCAGTGCTAAGGTAGCGGGCCTCACAGATACGCAGTATTTT. Its protein product is CSAKVAGLTDTQYF. V gene TRBV20-1 combines with J gene TRBJ2-3; 7 bases agree with TRBD2. The CDR3 contains 14 residues. The V and J ends lost 4 bases and 2 bases, in that order; junction bases with no gene match: 6. Per germline, CDR1 DFQATT and CDR2 SNEGSKA (reference sequence).

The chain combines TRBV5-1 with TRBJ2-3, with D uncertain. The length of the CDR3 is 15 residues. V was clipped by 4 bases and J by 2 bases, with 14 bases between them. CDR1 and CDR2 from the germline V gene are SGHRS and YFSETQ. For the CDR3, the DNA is TGCGCCAGCAGCACCGGACCTGGTATCACAGATACGCAGTATTTT. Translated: CASSTGPGITDTQYF. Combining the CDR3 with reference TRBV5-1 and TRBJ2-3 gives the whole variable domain KAGVTQTPRYLIKTRGQQVTLSCSPISGHRSVSWYQQTPGQGLQFLFEYFSETQRNKGNFPGRFSGRQFSNSRSEMNVSTLELGDSALYLCASSTGPGITDTQYFGPGTRLTVL.

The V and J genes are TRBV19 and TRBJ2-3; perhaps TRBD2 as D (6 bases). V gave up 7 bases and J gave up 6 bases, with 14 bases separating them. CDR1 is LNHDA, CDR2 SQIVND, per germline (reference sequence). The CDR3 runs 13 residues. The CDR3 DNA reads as TGTGCCAGTACTCTATCACGGGGGGATACGCAGTATTTT. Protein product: CASTLSRGDTQYF.

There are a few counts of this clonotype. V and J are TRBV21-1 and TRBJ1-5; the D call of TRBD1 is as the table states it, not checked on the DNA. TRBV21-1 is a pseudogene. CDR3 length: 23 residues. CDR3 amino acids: CASSPLTGAKGIYRGRSGQPQHF. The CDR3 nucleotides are TGTGCCAGCAGCCCTCTGACCGGGGCCAAGGGGATTTACAGGGGGCGTAGTGGTCAGCCCCAGCATTTT.

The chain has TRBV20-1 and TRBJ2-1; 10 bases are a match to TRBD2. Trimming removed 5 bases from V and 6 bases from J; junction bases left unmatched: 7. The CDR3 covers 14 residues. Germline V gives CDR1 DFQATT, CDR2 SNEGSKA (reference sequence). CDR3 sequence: CSASSGRAFNEQFF. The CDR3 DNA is TGCAGTGCTTCGAGCGGGAGGGCCTTCAATGAGCAGTTCTTC.

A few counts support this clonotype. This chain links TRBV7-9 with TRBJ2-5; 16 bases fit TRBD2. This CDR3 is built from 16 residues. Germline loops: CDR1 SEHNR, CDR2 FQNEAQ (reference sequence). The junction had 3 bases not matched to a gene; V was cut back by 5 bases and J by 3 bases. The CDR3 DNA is TGTGCCAGCAGCGAAGGGACTAGCGGGAGGGAAGAGACCCAGTACTTC. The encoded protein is CASSEGTSGREETQYF.

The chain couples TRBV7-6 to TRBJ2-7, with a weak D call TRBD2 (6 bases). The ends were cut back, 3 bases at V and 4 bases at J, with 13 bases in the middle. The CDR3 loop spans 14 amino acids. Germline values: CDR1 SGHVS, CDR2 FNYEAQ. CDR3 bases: TGTGCCAGCAGCTTGCGGGACGGAATATACGAGCAGTACTTC. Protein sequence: CASSLRDGIYEQYF. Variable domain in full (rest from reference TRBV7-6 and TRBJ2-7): GAGVSQSPRYKVTKRGQDVALRCDPISGHVSLYWYRQALGQGPEFLTYFNYEAQQDKSGLPNDRFSAERPEGSISTLTIQRTEQRDSAMYRCASSLRDGIYEQYFGPGTRLTVT.

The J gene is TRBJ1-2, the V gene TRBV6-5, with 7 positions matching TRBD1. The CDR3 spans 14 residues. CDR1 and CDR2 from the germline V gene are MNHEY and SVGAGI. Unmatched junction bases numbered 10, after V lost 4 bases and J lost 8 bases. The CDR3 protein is CASSSLTGSSGYTF. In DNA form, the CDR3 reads TGTGCCAGCAGTTCACTGACAGGGTCAAGCGGCTACACCTTC.

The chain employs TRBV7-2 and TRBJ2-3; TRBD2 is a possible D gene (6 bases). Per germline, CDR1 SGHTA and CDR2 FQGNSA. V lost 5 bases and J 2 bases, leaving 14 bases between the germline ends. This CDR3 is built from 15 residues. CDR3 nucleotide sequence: TGTGCCAGCAGCACAGGACTAACTAACACAGATACGCAGTATTTT. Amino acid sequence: CASSTGLTNTDTQYF.

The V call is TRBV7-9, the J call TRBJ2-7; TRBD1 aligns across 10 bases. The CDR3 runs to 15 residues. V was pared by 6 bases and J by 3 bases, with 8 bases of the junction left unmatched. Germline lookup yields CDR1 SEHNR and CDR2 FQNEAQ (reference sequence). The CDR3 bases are TGTGCCAGCAGTTCACCCGGGACAGGGGTCTACGAGCAGTACTTC. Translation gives CASSSPGTGVYEQYF. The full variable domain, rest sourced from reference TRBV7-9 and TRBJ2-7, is DTGVSQNPRHKITKRGQNVTFRCDPISEHNRLYWYRQTLGQGPEFLTYFQNEAQLEKSRLLSDRFSAERPKGSFSTLEIQRTEQGDSAMYLCASSSPGTGVYEQYFGPGTRLTVT.

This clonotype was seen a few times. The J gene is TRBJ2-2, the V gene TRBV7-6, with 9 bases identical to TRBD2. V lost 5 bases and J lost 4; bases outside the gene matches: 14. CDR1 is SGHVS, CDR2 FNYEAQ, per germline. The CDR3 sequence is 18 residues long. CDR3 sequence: CASSPLASGGSGTGELFF. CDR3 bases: TGTGCCAGCAGCCCCCTGGCGAGCGGGGGGTCGGGCACCGGGGAGCTGTTTTTT.

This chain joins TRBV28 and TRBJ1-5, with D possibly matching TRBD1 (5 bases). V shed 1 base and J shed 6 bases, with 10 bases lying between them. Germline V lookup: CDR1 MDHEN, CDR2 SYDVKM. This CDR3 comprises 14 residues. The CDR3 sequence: CASSLFSGSQPQHF. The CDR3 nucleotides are TGTGCCAGCAGTTTATTTTCAGGGTCTCAGCCCCAGCATTTT.

This CDR3 reads CASSSIESGNTIYF. CDR3 in DNA: TGTGCCAGCAGTTCTATCGAGTCTGGAAACACCATATATTTT. This sequence joins TRBV6-5 and TRBJ1-3; no clear D gene. This CDR3 region has 14 residues. In germline, CDR1 is MNHEY, CDR2 SVGAGI. V was pared by 4 bases and J by 1 base, with 8 bases between.

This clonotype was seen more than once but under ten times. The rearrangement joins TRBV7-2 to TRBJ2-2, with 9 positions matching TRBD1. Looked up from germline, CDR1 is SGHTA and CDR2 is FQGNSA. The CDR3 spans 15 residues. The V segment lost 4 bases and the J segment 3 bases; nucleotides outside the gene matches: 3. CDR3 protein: CASSSGQGDTGELFF. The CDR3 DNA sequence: TGTGCCAGCAGCTCGGGACAGGGCGACACCGGGGAGCTGTTTTTT.

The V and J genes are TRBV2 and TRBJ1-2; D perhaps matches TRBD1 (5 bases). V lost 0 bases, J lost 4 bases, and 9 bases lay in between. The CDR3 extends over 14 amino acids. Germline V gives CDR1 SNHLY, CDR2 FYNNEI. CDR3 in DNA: TGTGCCAGCAGTGAAGCGCTCGGGGGCTATGGCTACACCTTC. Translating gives CASSEALGGYGYTF.

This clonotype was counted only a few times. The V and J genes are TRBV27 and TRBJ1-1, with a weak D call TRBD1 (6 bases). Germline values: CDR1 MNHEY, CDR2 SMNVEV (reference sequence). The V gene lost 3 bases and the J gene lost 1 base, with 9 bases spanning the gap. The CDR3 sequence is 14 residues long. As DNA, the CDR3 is TGTGCCAGCAGTTTCAGGGGAGGGAACACTGAAGCTTTCTTT. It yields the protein CASSFRGGNTEAFF.

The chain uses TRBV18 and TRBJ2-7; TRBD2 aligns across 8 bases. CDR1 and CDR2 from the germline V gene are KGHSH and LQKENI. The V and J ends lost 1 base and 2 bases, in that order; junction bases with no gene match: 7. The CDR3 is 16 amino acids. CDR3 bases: TGTGCCAGCTCACCACTCGCGGGGGGTCGAGCCTACGAGCAGTACTTC. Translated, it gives CASSPLAGGRAYEQYF. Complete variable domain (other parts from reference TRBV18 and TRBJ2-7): NAGVMQNPRHLVRRRGQEARLRCSPMKGHSHVYWYRQLPEEGLKFMVYLQKENIIDESGMPKERFSAEFPKEGPSILRIQQVVRGDSAAYFCASSPLAGGRAYEQYFGPGTRLTVT.

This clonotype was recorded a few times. For the CDR3, the DNA is TGTGCCAGCGACCGGGACAGGCCTGGAAACACCATATATTTT. Amino acid sequence: CASDRDRPGNTIYF. The rearrangement joins TRBV27 to TRBJ1-3; 8 nucleotides align to TRBD1. Trimming removed 8 bases from V and 2 bases from J; junction bases left unmatched: 5. CDR1 MNHEY and CDR2 SMNVEV come from the germline V gene (reference sequence). The CDR3 is 14 residues long.

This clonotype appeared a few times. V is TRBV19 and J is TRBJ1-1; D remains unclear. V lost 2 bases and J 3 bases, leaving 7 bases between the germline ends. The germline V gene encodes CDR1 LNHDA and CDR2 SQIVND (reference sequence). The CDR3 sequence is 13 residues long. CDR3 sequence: CASSIPPDTEAFF. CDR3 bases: TGTGCCAGTAGTATACCGCCAGACACTGAAGCTTTCTTT.

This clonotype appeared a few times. In nucleotides, the CDR3 is TGCGCCAGCAGCCAAGCGCCTAGCGGGAGTGTTGGAGATACGCAGTATTTT. Its protein product is CASSQAPSGSVGDTQYF. The J gene is TRBJ2-3, the V gene TRBV4-1; TRBD2 aligns across 10 bases. The CDR3 runs 17 residues. The J segment lost 5 bases and the V segment lost 1 base, leaving 9 bases of the junction unmatched. Germline loops: CDR1 MGHRA, CDR2 YSYEKL.

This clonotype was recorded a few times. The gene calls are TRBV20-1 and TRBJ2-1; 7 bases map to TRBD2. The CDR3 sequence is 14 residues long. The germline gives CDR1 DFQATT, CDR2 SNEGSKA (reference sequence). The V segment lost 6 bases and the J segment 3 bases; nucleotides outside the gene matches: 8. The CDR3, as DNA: TGCAGTGCCCACCCGACTAGCAACTACAATGAGCAGTTCTTC. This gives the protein CSAHPTSNYNEQFF.

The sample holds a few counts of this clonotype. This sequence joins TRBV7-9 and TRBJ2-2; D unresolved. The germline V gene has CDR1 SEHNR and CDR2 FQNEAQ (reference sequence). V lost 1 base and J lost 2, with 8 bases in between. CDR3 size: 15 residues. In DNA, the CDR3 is TGTGCCAGCAGCTTAGGGGCAGGCAACACCGGGGAGCTGTTTTTT. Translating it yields CASSLGAGNTGELFF.

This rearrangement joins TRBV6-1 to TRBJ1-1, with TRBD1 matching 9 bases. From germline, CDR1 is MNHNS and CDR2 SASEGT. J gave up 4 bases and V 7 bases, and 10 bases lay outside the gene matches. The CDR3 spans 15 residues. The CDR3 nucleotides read TGTGCCAGCACCACACAGGGGGCGGGTGGCACTGAAGCTTTCTTT. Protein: CASTTQGAGGTEAFF.